The entry that follows covers one T cell receptor (beta chain) sequence. V lost 2 bases and J lost 5; bases outside the gene matches: 12. Germline CDR1 reads SGHVS; CDR2 reads FNYEAQ. The CDR3 has 17 amino acids. These data originate in a study of blood T cell repertoires in COVID-19. Using immunoSEQ multiplex PCR, the repertoire was profiled, and TCRdb retains in-frame clones only, with some absent. This table has roughly 180,000 clones, around 94% appearing once. Sequenced: peripheral blood. This clonotype originated in a man under 40 with COVID-19, enrolled during active disease. The J gene is TRBJ2-5, the V gene TRBV7-6; 9 bases map to TRBD2. CDR3 amino acids: CASSLNRGGADGETQYF. The CDR3 DNA reads as TGTGCCAGCAGCTTAAATCGCGGGGGGGCCGACGGGGAGACCCAGTACTTC.